These 30 T cell receptor beta chains came from one sample sequenced in a study of control samples from healthy donors and cancer patients (dated by TCRdb to between 2020 and 2021). To prepare the library, the immunoSEQ multiplex PCR assay was applied. TCRdb carries this immuneACCESS record with in-frame sequences only. Its versions omit some clonotypes, under half of them owing to an unresolved V gene in the studies checked, with the rest unexplained. The sample table records more than 85,000 clones; about four fifths of these occur just once. Over 10% of the sample belongs to the ten largest clones. Sequencing was done on a sample of blood. The receptors come from a woman in her fifties or sixties in good health.

The V and J genes are TRBV19 and TRBJ1-2; weak D call: TRBD1 (6 bases). The germline V and J ends were trimmed by 4 bases and 8 bases, with 14 bases remaining between them. The CDR3 spans 13 residues. The germline gives CDR1 LNHDA, CDR2 SQIVND (reference sequence). Here the CDR3 DNA reads TGTGCCAGTAGTACAGTGAACAGGGCAGGCTACACCTTC. Protein product: CASSTVNRAGYTF.

The chain carries TRBV28 and TRBJ2-1; TRBD2 is a possible D gene (6 bases). Germline V gene data show CDR1 as MDHEN and CDR2 as SYDVKM. The CDR3 covers 12 residues. Trimming shortened V by 7 bases and J by 6 bases, and 10 bases separated the two germline ends. The CDR3 DNA reads TGTGCCAGCACAGGGACTTCCAATGAGCAGTTCTTC. The encoded protein is CASTGTSNEQFF.

The chain is built from TRBV10-3 and TRBJ2-6; TRBD2 might be the D (6 bases). From germline, CDR1 is ENHRY and CDR2 SYGVKD. This CDR3 comprises 17 residues. V lost 6 bases, J lost 0 bases, and 15 bases lay in between. The CDR3 spells CAIRPGLSDSGANVLTF. The CDR3 DNA follows: TGTGCCATCAGGCCGGGACTCTCTGACTCTGGGGCCAACGTCCTGACTTTC.

The genes are TRBV6-5 and TRBJ1-1; 7 nucleotides line up with TRBD1. V shed 7 bases and J 1 base; nucleotides not matched to a gene: 6. Germline CDR1 is MNHEY and CDR2 is SVGAGI. This CDR3 spans 14 amino acids. CDR3 sequence reads: CASTIGGWNTEAFF. DNA of the CDR3: TGTGCCAGCACCATAGGGGGCTGGAACACTGAAGCTTTCTTT.

This clone was seen only a few times. The rearrangement joins TRBV2 to TRBJ1-1; D is undetermined. This CDR3 spans 12 amino acids. Trimming shortened V by 3 bases and J by 5 bases, and 7 bases separated the two germline ends. Germline V gives CDR1 SNHLY, CDR2 FYNNEI. The CDR3 reads CASSDLGTEAFF. CDR3 DNA: TGTGCCAGCAGTGACTTGGGGACTGAAGCTTTCTTT.

V is TRBV23-1 and J is TRBJ1-2, with a weak D call TRBD1 (5 bases). TRBV23-1 is noted as an ORF with a role that remains uncertain. This CDR3 region has 13 residues. Trimming removed 6 bases from V and 0 bases from J, with 8 bases in between. The CDR3 protein is CASRQTANYGYTF. For the CDR3, the DNA is TGCGCCAGCAGACAGACAGCTAACTATGGCTACACCTTC.

The J gene is TRBJ1-1, the V gene TRBV10-3, with D uncertain. Trimming took off 10 bases at V and 1 base at J, with 13 bases between the two ends. Per germline, CDR1 ENHRY and CDR2 SYGVKD. The CDR3 has 13 amino acids. Here the CDR3 DNA reads TGTGCCACTTCAAGGGAAACGAACACTGAAGCTTTCTTT. Translating it yields CATSRETNTEAFF.

This clone was picked up one time. The V gene is TRBV27, the J gene TRBJ2-1; possible D gene TRBD2, 6 bases. The CDR3 extends over 15 amino acids. Trimming cost V 3 bases and J 3 bases, with 12 bases left between them. Germline loops: CDR1 MNHEY, CDR2 SMNVEV (reference sequence). CDR3 nucleotides: TGTGCCAGCAGTTTCGTCGGGGGAAACTACAATGAGCAGTTCTTC. This codes for CASSFVGGNYNEQFF.

The V gene is TRBV4-3, the J gene TRBJ1-4; maybe TRBD1 (5 bases). The V gene's germline CDR1 is LGHNA and CDR2 YSLEER. The CDR3 is made up of 15 amino acids. Trimming shortened V by 3 bases and J by 4 bases, and 12 bases separated the two germline ends. The CDR3 loop reads CASSHFAGHNEKLFF. For the CDR3, the DNA is TGCGCCAGCAGCCACTTTGCCGGACATAATGAAAAACTGTTTTTT.

The chain employs TRBV6-5 and TRBJ1-6, with TRBD1 as a possible D gene (5 bases). Germline V CDR1 and CDR2: MNHEY, SVGAGI. The ends were cut back, 9 bases at V and 10 bases at J, with 13 bases in the middle. This CDR3 comprises 12 residues. This chain's CDR3 is CASGDGRSPLHF. The CDR3 DNA reads as TGTGCCAGTGGGGACGGCCGGTCACCCCTCCACTTT.

The chain has TRBV19 and TRBJ1-2; a possible D gene is TRBD1 (5 bases). CDR3 length: 12 residues. Germline loops: CDR1 LNHDA, CDR2 SQIVND (reference sequence). Trimming shortened V by 8 bases and J by 8 bases, and 15 bases separated the two germline ends. The CDR3 sequence is CASSDTFGGYTF. In nucleotides, the CDR3 is TGTGCCAGTTCGGACACCTTTGGAGGCTACACCTTC.

The chain carries TRBV7-9 and TRBJ2-3; 9 bases map to TRBD2. This CDR3 region has 15 residues. In germline, CDR1 is SEHNR, CDR2 FQNEAQ (reference sequence). The V gene end was trimmed by 5 bases and the J gene end by 7 bases; junction bases not matched to a gene: 10. CDR3: CASSKQAGGRHTQYF. In DNA form, the CDR3 reads TGTGCCAGCAGCAAACAAGCGGGAGGTCGCCATACGCAGTATTTT. Drawing the rest from reference TRBV7-9 and TRBJ2-3, the complete variable domain is DTGVSQNPRHKITKRGQNVTFRCDPISEHNRLYWYRQTLGQGPEFLTYFQNEAQLEKSRLLSDRFSAERPKGSFSTLEIQRTEQGDSAMYLCASSKQAGGRHTQYFGPGTRLTVL.

The V gene is TRBV23-1, the J gene TRBJ2-5; 10 nucleotides line up with TRBD1. TRBV23-1 counts as an open reading frame of uncertain function. The CDR3 loop spans 12 amino acids. V shed 11 bases and J 2 bases; nucleotides not matched to a gene: 2. CDR3 sequence reads: CAGTGDQETQYF. Here the CDR3 DNA reads TGCGCCGGGACAGGGGATCAAGAGACCCAGTACTTC.

This clone appeared a single time. The V call is TRBV11-2, the J call TRBJ1-1; the D is unclear. This CDR3 spans 12 amino acids. Trimming left V 5 bases short and J 6 bases short, with 10 bases between. CDR1 and CDR2 from the germline V gene are SGHAT and FQNNGV. The CDR3 nucleotides are TGTGCCAGCAGCCCGACACTTGCTGAAGCTTTCTTT. This translates into CASSPTLAEAFF.

The chain recombines TRBV24-1 with TRBJ2-1; 11 nucleotides match TRBD2. Trimming cost V 5 bases and J 6 bases; bases outside gene matches: 2. CDR3 length equals 14 residues. From germline, CDR1 is KGHDR and CDR2 SFDVKD. Written as DNA, the CDR3 is TGTGCCACCAGTGGGACTAGCGGGTCCAATGAGCAGTTCTTC. It codes for CATSGTSGSNEQFF.

The chain links TRBV9 to TRBJ2-5; D tentatively fits TRBD1 or TRBD2 (5 bases each). Trimming took 3 bases from V and 5 from J, leaving 20 bases between them. The CDR3 is 16 residues long. Germline V CDR1 and CDR2: SGDLS, YYNGEE. CDR3 nucleotides: TGTGCCAGCAGCGCCACTAAAGTGGGGGTTGGGGAGACCCAGTACTTC. This codes for CASSATKVGVGETQYF.

The rearrangement links TRBV5-4 to TRBJ2-7; 11 nucleotides match TRBD2. In germline, CDR1 is SGHNT, CDR2 YYREEE (reference sequence). V gave up 0 bases and J gave up 6 bases; unmatched junction bases: 11. The CDR3 contains 17 residues. This CDR3 is CASSLAKLAGDQGEQYF. DNA of the CDR3: TGTGCCAGCAGCTTGGCCAAACTAGCGGGAGATCAGGGCGAGCAGTACTTC.

As regards this clone: Other DNA sequences in this specimen translate into the identical CDR3. The chain employs TRBV5-5 and TRBJ2-5; weak D call: TRBD1 (5 bases). V was shortened by 4 bases and J by 2 bases, with 24 bases between the two germline ends. Germline CDR1 reads SGHKS; CDR2 reads YYEKEE (reference sequence). This CDR3 spans 18 amino acids. In DNA form, the CDR3 reads TGTGCCAGCAGCCCACTACTGACAGATAGGGTTCGGCAAGAGACCCAGTACTTC. Its protein product is CASSPLLTDRVRQETQYF.

The chain employs TRBV11-3 and TRBJ2-3; the D gene is possibly TRBD2 (5 bases). V was cut by 5 bases and J by 0 bases, with 6 bases left in between. The CDR3 is 13 amino acids. In germline, CDR1 is SGHNT, CDR2 YENEEA. The CDR3 DNA sequence: TGTGCCAGCAGCCGGACTAGCACAGATACGCAGTATTTT. Encoded protein: CASSRTSTDTQYF.

This chain connects TRBV11-3 to TRBJ2-1; weak D call: TRBD2 (5 bases). Germline CDR1 and CDR2: SGHNT and YENEEA. This CDR3 is 13 amino acids long. V lost 1 base and J 9 bases, leaving 10 bases between the germline ends. CDR3 amino acids: CASSLADSVEQFF. CDR3 bases: TGTGCCAGCAGCTTAGCGGATAGCGTTGAGCAGTTCTTC.

V is TRBV28 and J is TRBJ1-6; D is possibly TRBD1 (5 bases). CDR1 is MDHEN, CDR2 SYDVKM, per germline. This CDR3 is 14 amino acids long. Trimming removed 2 bases from V and 13 bases from J, with 15 bases in between. The DNA for the CDR3 is TGTGCCAGCAGTTTAACCAGGATTCGGGGGCCCCTCCACTTT. It yields the protein CASSLTRIRGPLHF.

The chain recombines TRBV5-1 with TRBJ2-2, with D possibly TRBD1 on 6 matching bases. Trimming pared 1 base from V and 5 bases from J, leaving 21 bases between. The CDR3 runs 18 residues. The germline V gene has CDR1 SGHRS and CDR2 YFSETQ. The CDR3 here is CASSLTLLQGRSTGELFF. CDR3 bases: TGCGCCAGCAGCTTGACGCTCCTACAGGGAAGATCTACCGGGGAGCTGTTTTTT.

The chain has TRBV5-1 and TRBJ1-1; 11 nucleotides align to TRBD1. CDR1 is SGHRS, CDR2 YFSETQ, per germline. The CDR3 has 16 amino acids. J gave up 1 base and V 4 bases, and 6 bases lay outside the gene matches. DNA for the CDR3: TGCGCCAGCAGCCCTTGGACAGGGGGCGGGAACACTGAAGCTTTCTTT. As protein: CASSPWTGGGNTEAFF.

The rearrangement uses TRBV6-5 and TRBJ1-5; D is possibly TRBD1 (5 bases). The CDR3 totals 15 residues. The V and J ends lost 7 bases and 0 bases respectively, with 13 bases between them. CDR1 and CDR2 (germline): MNHEY, SVGAGI. In DNA form, the CDR3 reads TGTGCCAGCACAACAGGAGGTTATAGCAATCAGCCCCAGCATTTT. It encodes CASTTGGYSNQPQHF.

The chain combines TRBV5-1 with TRBJ1-5, with no clear D. Trimming removed 1 base at V and 1 base at J, with 9 bases between. The CDR3 runs to 15 residues. CDR1 and CDR2 from the germline V gene are SGHRS and YFSETQ. CDR3 in DNA: TGCGCCAGCAGCTTGTCGGGCAGAAGCAATCAGCCCCAGCATTTT. Amino acid sequence: CASSLSGRSNQPQHF.

The chain couples TRBV6-6 to TRBJ2-1; tentative D call: TRBD2 (6 bases). V was shortened by 6 bases and J by 4 bases, with 7 bases between the two germline ends. The CDR3 has 12 amino acids. CDR1 is MNHNY and CDR2 is SVGAGI in the germline V gene (reference sequence). As DNA, the CDR3 is TGTGCCAGCAGGGAGGGTTACAATGAGCAGTTCTTC. Its translation: CASREGYNEQFF.

The rearrangement joins TRBV14 to TRBJ1-2, with TRBD1 matching over 8 bases. CDR3 length: 13 residues. The germline V gene encodes CDR1 SGHDN and CDR2 FVKESK. V was clipped by 0 bases and J by 11 bases; unmatched bases: 5. Written as DNA, the CDR3 is TGTGCCAGCAGCCAAGATCGAACAGGGGGTTACACCTTC. It is translated as CASSQDRTGGYTF. Filled out from reference TRBV14 and TRBJ1-2, the complete variable domain reads EAGVTQFPSHSVIEKGQTVTLRCDPISGHDNLYWYRRVMGKEIKFLLHFVKESKQDESGMPNNRFLAERTGGTYSTLKVQPAELEDSGVYFCASSQDRTGGYTFGSGTRLTVV.

The table lists this clone with a count of one. V usage is TRBV2 and J usage is TRBJ1-5; the match to TRBD1 covers 8 bases. The junction had 10 bases not matched to a gene; V was cut back by 8 bases and J by 7 bases. This CDR3 region has 14 residues. Looked up from germline, CDR1 is SNHLY and CDR2 is FYNNEI. The CDR3 is CASQGAGGRQPQHF. CDR3 in DNA: TGTGCCAGCCAAGGGGCAGGGGGCAGACAGCCCCAGCATTTT.

This sequence joins TRBV6-5 and TRBJ1-5; possibly TRBD1 for D (6 bases). The CDR3 consists of 15 residues. Germline-derived CDR1 and CDR2 are MNHEY and SVGAGI. Trimming stripped 7 bases from V and 0 bases from J, with 13 bases between. This chain's CDR3 is CASISGQRSNQPQHF. The CDR3 DNA reads TGTGCCAGCATTTCCGGACAGCGTAGCAATCAGCCCCAGCATTTT.

The chain couples TRBV28 to TRBJ1-2; D uncertain. From germline, CDR1 is MDHEN and CDR2 SYDVKM. The CDR3 length is 14 residues. Trimming stripped 6 bases from V and 4 bases from J, with 15 bases between. The CDR3, as DNA: TGTGCCAGCAGGGGGTCGGTGGTCGTCTATGGCTACACCTTC. It is translated as CASRGSVVVYGYTF.